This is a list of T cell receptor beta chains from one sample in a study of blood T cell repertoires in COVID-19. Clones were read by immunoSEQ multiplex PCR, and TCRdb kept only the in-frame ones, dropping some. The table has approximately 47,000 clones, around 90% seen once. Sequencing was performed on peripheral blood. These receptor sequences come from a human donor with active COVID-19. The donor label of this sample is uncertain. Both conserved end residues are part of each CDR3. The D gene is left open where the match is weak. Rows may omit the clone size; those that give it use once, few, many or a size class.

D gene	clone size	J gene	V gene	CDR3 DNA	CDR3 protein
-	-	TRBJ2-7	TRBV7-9	TGTGCCAGCAGCGTCGGACTTCAGCCCTACGAGCAGTACTTC	CASSVGLQPYEQYF
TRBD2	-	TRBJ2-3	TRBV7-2	TGTGCCAGCAGCACCGGGACTAGCGGGGCCCGCACGCAGTATTTT	CASSTGTSGARTQYF
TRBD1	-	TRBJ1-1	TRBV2	TGTGCCAGCCAGGGACAGGGGCTCACTGAAGCTTTCTTT	CASQGQGLTEAFF
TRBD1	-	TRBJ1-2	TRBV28	TGTGCCAGCACCTTGTACAGGGGCGGAGGCTACACCTTC	CASTLYRGGGYTF
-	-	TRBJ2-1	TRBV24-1	TGTGCCACCAGTGAAACAGGGCTTGTATCCAATGAGCAGTTCTTC	CATSETGLVSNEQFF
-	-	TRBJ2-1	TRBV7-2	TGTGCCAGCAGCCCATCCCTGGGGAGGACCAATGAGCAGTTCTTC	CASSPSLGRTNEQFF
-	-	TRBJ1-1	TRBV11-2	TGTGCCAGCAGCTTAGATAGTATGACTGAAGCTTTCTTT	CASSLDSMTEAFF
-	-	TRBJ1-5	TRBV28	TGTGCCAGCAGTTTACTAGGGGTTGGTCAGCCCCAGCATTTT	CASSLLGVGQPQHF
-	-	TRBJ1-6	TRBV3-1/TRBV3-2	TGTGCCAGCAGCCCGTCACTAAATTCACCCCTCCACTTT	CASSPSLNSPLHF
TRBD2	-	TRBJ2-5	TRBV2	TGTGCCAGCAGTGATTTTAGAACTAGCGGGGCCCAAGAGACCCAGTACTTC	CASSDFRTSGAQETQYF
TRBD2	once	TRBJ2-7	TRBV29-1	TGCAGCGTAACGACTAGCGGCTACGAGCAGTACTTC	CSVTTSGYEQYF
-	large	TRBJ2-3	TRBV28	TGTGCCAGCAGTTTTCCCGTCTACGGGGGTACGCAGTATTTT	CASSFPVYGGTQYF
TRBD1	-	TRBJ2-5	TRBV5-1	TGCGCCAGCAGTTTTTCTACAGGGGAAGAGACCCAGTACTTC	CASSFSTGEETQYF
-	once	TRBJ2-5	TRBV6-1	TGTGCCAGCAGTGAAGCCGTCCAAGAGACCCAGTACTTC	CASSEAVQETQYF
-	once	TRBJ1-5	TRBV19	TGTGCCAGTAGTATCCAGGGTTTCAGCAATCAGCCCCAGCATTTT	CASSIQGFSNQPQHF
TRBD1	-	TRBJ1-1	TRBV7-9	TGCGCCAGCAGCTTAGGCCGGGACAGGAAAAAGAACACTGAAGCTTTCTTT	CASSLGRDRKKNTEAFF
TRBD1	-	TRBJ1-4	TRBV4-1	TGCGCCAGCAGCCAGGGACCGGGACAGGGTGGAAATGAAAAACTGTTTTTT	CASSQGPGQGGNEKLFF
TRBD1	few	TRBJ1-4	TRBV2	TGTGCCAGCAATACACAGGGGTATGCTAATGAAAAACTGTTTTTT	CASNTQGYANEKLFF
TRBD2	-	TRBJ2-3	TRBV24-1	TGTGCCACCAGTGACGCGACTAGCGGGAGTCTAGATACGCAGTATTTT	CATSDATSGSLDTQYF
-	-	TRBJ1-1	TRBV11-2	TGTGCCAGCAGCATCTGGGGGCTTAAATCCATGAACACTGAAGCTTTCTTT	CASSIWGLKSMNTEAFF
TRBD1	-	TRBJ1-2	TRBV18	TGTGCCAGCTCACGAAACACGGGACAGGGAGTGAACGGGGACTATGGCTACACCTTC	CASSRNTGQGVNGDYGYTF
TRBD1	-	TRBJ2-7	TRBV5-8	TGTGCCAGCAGGAGAAGGACAGGTTCCTACGAGCAGTACTTC	CASRRRTGSYEQYF